The 27 T cell receptor beta chains below come from one sample, sequenced in a study of blood T cell repertoires in COVID-19 (dated by TCRdb to about 2020). The library was built by means of the immunoSEQ multiplex PCR assay. This is the immuneACCESS table as TCRdb keeps it, with only in-frame sequences that have V and J called. A part of the clones is gone; compared with another copy, unresolved V genes explain less than half, and the rest is unexplained. The sample data list hundreds of thousands of clones, and 88% of these were observed just once. Around 2% of the sample is in the top ten clones. The source material was PBMCs or T cells enriched from blood (not recorded which). The receptors were gathered from a woman aged 55-70 years in a cohort exposed to, infected with or recovered from COVID-19 (not recorded which).

The V and J genes are TRBV5-1 and TRBJ1-4, with TRBD1 as a possible D gene (5 bases). The germline V gene encodes CDR1 SGHRS and CDR2 YFSETQ. There are 14 residues in the CDR3. The V and J ends lost 5 bases and 7 bases respectively, with 15 bases between them. CDR3 sequence reads: CASRGGEEGEKLFF. In DNA form, the CDR3 reads TGCGCCAGCAGAGGAGGGGAGGAGGGTGAAAAACTGTTTTTT.

This chain uses TRBV25-1 with TRBJ1-1; 10 bases map to TRBD1. This CDR3 has 16 amino acids. Germline V CDR1 and CDR2: MGHDK, SYGVNS. V shed 3 bases and J 3 bases; nucleotides not matched to a gene: 7. The CDR3 loop is CASSDNRDRGHTEAFF. The CDR3 DNA follows: TGTGCCAGCAGTGATAACCGGGACAGGGGCCACACTGAAGCTTTCTTT.

V usage is TRBV28 and J usage is TRBJ2-3; the match to TRBD1 covers 9 bases. Looked up from germline, CDR1 is MDHEN and CDR2 is SYDVKM. This CDR3 has 14 amino acids. The junction had 5 bases not matched to a gene; V was cut back by 6 bases and J by 4 bases. The CDR3 loop is CASSGTGRADTQYF. The DNA for the CDR3 is TGTGCCAGCAGCGGGACAGGGAGGGCAGATACGCAGTATTTT.

V usage is TRBV7-9 and J usage is TRBJ1-4; D is unclear. Between the trimmed V and J ends, which lost 5 bases and 6 bases, there was a span of 16 bases. The V gene's germline CDR1 is SEHNR and CDR2 FQNEAQ (reference sequence). The CDR3 runs 15 residues. The CDR3 spells CASSHLRELDEKLFF. CDR3 sequence (DNA): TGTGCCAGCAGCCACCTGCGGGAGCTGGATGAAAAACTGTTTTTT.

The V gene is TRBV5-1, the J gene TRBJ2-3; 9 nucleotides line up with TRBD2. Germline lookup yields CDR1 SGHRS and CDR2 YFSETQ. The CDR3 has 16 residues. J lost 5 bases, V lost 1 base, and 8 bases had no gene match. The CDR3 DNA sequence: TGCGCCAGCAGCTTGAACCTAGCGGGGAGTCAAGATACGCAGTATTTT. Protein: CASSLNLAGSQDTQYF.

There are a few counts of this clone. The chain carries TRBV6-6 and TRBJ2-3, with TRBD2 matching over 16 bases. The CDR3 covers 19 residues. The germline V gene encodes CDR1 MNHNY and CDR2 SVGAGI (reference sequence). V lost 5 bases to trimming and J lost 6 bases; unmatched junction nucleotides: 14. CDR3 sequence (DNA): TGTGCCAGCAGTCCGACCGGGACTAGCGGGAGGGCCACTCGGGATACGCAGTATTTT. Its protein is CASSPTGTSGRATRDTQYF.

The chain couples TRBV18 to TRBJ1-5, with D unclear. With 5 bases removed from V and 4 bases from J, the gap between germline ends came to 9 bases. CDR3 length equals 13 residues. In germline, CDR1 is KGHSH, CDR2 LQKENI. The CDR3 DNA sequence: TGTGCCAGCTCATACGACACAAATCAGCCCCAGCATTTT. Protein sequence: CASSYDTNQPQHF.

This rearrangement joins TRBV7-9 to TRBJ1-4; 7 nucleotides match TRBD1. This CDR3 is built from 14 residues. From germline, CDR1 is SEHNR and CDR2 FQNEAQ (reference sequence). J gave up 8 bases and V 2 bases, and 5 bases lay outside the gene matches. CDR3 bases: TGTGCCAGCAGCTTAACAGGGGCCGGGGAAAAACTGTTTTTT. This codes for CASSLTGAGEKLFF.

The chain is built from TRBV5-4 and TRBJ2-5; 9 nucleotides match TRBD1. Germline assignment: CDR1 SGHNT and CDR2 YYREEE (reference sequence). The CDR3 is made up of 14 amino acids. V was pared by 1 base and J by 6 bases, with 4 bases of the junction left unmatched. CDR3 residues: CASSLRQGVQTQYF. CDR3 in DNA: TGTGCCAGCAGCTTGAGACAGGGGGTCCAGACCCAGTACTTC.

The chain has TRBV10-3 and TRBJ2-7, with a possible D match to TRBD2 (6 bases). The CDR3 is 13 residues long. The germline gives CDR1 ENHRY, CDR2 SYGVKD. Trimming removed 10 bases at V and 6 bases at J, with 19 bases between. The CDR3: CATTGGQFGEQYF. Written as DNA, the CDR3 is TGTGCCACCACCGGAGGGCAATTCGGCGAGCAGTACTTC.

The chain recombines TRBV5-1 with TRBJ2-2; 9 bases align to TRBD1. The CDR3 covers 16 residues. The V and J ends lost 2 bases and 7 bases, in that order; junction bases with no gene match: 9. Per the germline V gene, CDR1 is SGHRS and CDR2 is YFSETQ. This chain's CDR3 is CASSFISTGGGGELFF. DNA for the CDR3: TGCGCCAGCAGCTTTATTTCAACAGGGGGCGGCGGGGAGCTGTTTTTT. Based on the CDR3 plus reference TRBV5-1 and TRBJ2-2, the full variable domain is KAGVTQTPRYLIKTRGQQVTLSCSPISGHRSVSWYQQTPGQGLQFLFEYFSETQRNKGNFPGRFSGRQFSNSRSEMNVSTLELGDSALYLCASSFISTGGGGELFFGEGSRLTVL.

In this sample, this clone turned up once. The CDR3 DNA is TGTGCCAGCAGCTATAGCGGGATGAACGTAGATACGCAGTATTTT. It specifies CASSYSGMNVDTQYF. The chain recombines TRBV3-1 (or the pseudogene TRBV3-2) with TRBJ2-3; 8 nucleotides align to TRBD2. This CDR3 is 15 amino acids long. From germline, CDR1 is LGHDT and CDR2 YNNKEL (reference sequence). V trimming: 5 bases; J trimming: 5 bases; junction bases outside the gene matches: 9.

The genes are TRBV28 and TRBJ2-3; tentatively, D is TRBD2 (6 bases). The CDR3 is made up of 15 amino acids. Germline V gene sequence: CDR1 MDHEN, CDR2 SYDVKM. Trimming stripped 3 bases from V and 4 bases from J, with 14 bases between. CDR3 DNA sequence: TGTGCCAGCAGTTTTCCCCTGGGGGAGGCAGATACGCAGTATTTT. Protein sequence: CASSFPLGEADTQYF.

This chain connects TRBV7-6 to TRBJ2-7, with 7 bases fitting TRBD2. Germline CDR1 and CDR2: SGHVS and FNYEAQ. Losses at the gene ends were 1 base for V and 6 bases for J; bases not matched to a gene: 9. The CDR3 length is 15 residues. CDR3 in amino acids: CASSLVGEGPTEQYF. CDR3 DNA sequence: TGTGCCAGCAGCTTAGTGGGGGAGGGTCCGACCGAGCAGTACTTC.

V gene TRBV10-1 combines with J gene TRBJ2-1; 10 bases line up with TRBD2. The germline CDR1 and CDR2 sequences are WNHNN and SYGVQD (reference sequence). This CDR3 has 15 residues. With V trimmed by 4 bases and J by 5 bases, 5 bases remained unmatched. This CDR3 is CASSAGSGRNNEQFF. The CDR3 DNA reads as TGCGCCAGCAGTGCTGGTAGCGGGAGGAACAATGAGCAGTTCTTC.

This chain connects TRBV14 to TRBJ1-1, with TRBD1 as a possible D gene (5 bases). The CDR3 length is 13 residues. Germline V gene lookup returns CDR1 SGHDN and CDR2 FVKESK. V dropped 8 bases and J dropped 1 base, with 11 bases sitting between them. In nucleotides, the CDR3 is TGTGCCAGCGCTATACAGGAGAACACTGAAGCTTTCTTT. Amino acids: CASAIQENTEAFF.

V usage is TRBV25-1 and J usage is TRBJ2-7, with 10 positions matching TRBD1. This CDR3 comprises 13 residues. CDR1 and CDR2 (germline): MGHDK, SYGVNS. V was clipped by 8 bases and J by 5 bases; unmatched bases: 6. In DNA, the CDR3 is TGTGCCAGCCCAGACAGGGGGCCTGACGAGCAGTACTTC. It translates to CASPDRGPDEQYF.

The chain links TRBV12-5 to TRBJ2-1, with 12 positions matching TRBD2. The CDR3 length is 16 residues. Losses at the gene ends were 0 bases for V and 5 bases for J; bases not matched to a gene: 2. Germline CDR1 LGHNT, CDR2 FRNRAP. CDR3 DNA: TGTGCTAGTGGTTTGGTGACTAGCGGGGGAAACAATGAGCAGTTCTTC. It yields the protein CASGLVTSGGNNEQFF.

The chain carries TRBV5-4 and TRBJ2-1; 11 bases line up with TRBD2. J was trimmed by 10 bases and V by 4 bases; bases with no gene match: 16. Germline CDR1 SGHNT, CDR2 YYREEE (reference sequence). CDR3 length equals 17 residues. As DNA, the CDR3 is TGTGCCAGCAGCGCAAACCTCGGGACTAGCGGACGGAGAGAGCAGTTCTTC. Its translation is CASSANLGTSGRREQFF.

This chain connects TRBV25-1 to TRBJ2-7; 7 positions match TRBD1. Germline V gene lookup returns CDR1 MGHDK and CDR2 SYGVNS. CDR3 length equals 14 residues. V was pared by 7 bases and J by 1 base, with 7 bases of the junction left unmatched. The CDR3 sequence is CASKRTGLSYEQYF. The CDR3 coding sequence is TGTGCCAGCAAAAGGACAGGTTTGTCCTACGAGCAGTACTTC.

The chain links TRBV5-4 to TRBJ2-1, with 7 bases aligning to TRBD1. The CDR3 spans 13 residues. V gave up 2 bases and J gave up 10 bases; unmatched junction bases: 6. Germline V CDR1 and CDR2: SGHNT, YYREEE (reference sequence). CDR3: CASSFDRAAEQFF. The DNA of the CDR3 is TGTGCCAGCAGCTTCGACAGGGCGGCCGAGCAGTTCTTC.

Turning to this clone: An end of the junction differs from the germline gene, which may be a read error. The V gene is TRBV7-7, the J gene TRBJ2-5; 11 bases fit TRBD1. CDR1 and CDR2 (germline): SSHAT, FNYEAQ (reference sequence). The CDR3 is 16 amino acids. The DNA for the CDR3 is TGTGCTAGCAGCCCCGGACAGGGGGCGGCCGGGGGGACCCAGTACTTC. Translating it yields CASSPGQGAAGGTQYF.

The rearrangement links TRBV6-5 to TRBJ2-7; D may be TRBD2 (5 bases). The CDR3 contains 16 residues. Germline values: CDR1 MNHEY, CDR2 SVGAGI. Deletions cut 2 bases from V and 0 bases from J, with 14 bases between. Written as DNA, the CDR3 is TGTGCCAGCAGTTACGCTAGCCTCGCGAGCTCCTACGAGCAGTACTTC. As protein: CASSYASLASSYEQYF.

The rearrangement joins TRBV3-1 (or the pseudogene TRBV3-2) to TRBJ2-2, with 10 nucleotides matching TRBD2. This CDR3 has 15 amino acids. In germline, CDR1 is LGHDT, CDR2 YNNKEL (reference sequence). V lost 1 base, J lost 6 bases, and 2 bases stayed unmatched. Written as DNA, the CDR3 is TGTGCCAGCAGCCAAGGAGGGACTAGCGCCGGGGAGCTGTTTTTT. Its translation is CASSQGGTSAGELFF.

The sample holds a few counts of this clone. The chain has TRBV7-9 and TRBJ1-4; TRBD1 might be the D (5 bases). The CDR3 is made up of 16 amino acids. Trimming removed 3 bases from V and 7 bases from J, with 18 bases in between. The germline V gene encodes CDR1 SEHNR and CDR2 FQNEAQ (reference sequence). This chain's CDR3 is CASSFGGGGAVEKLFF. CDR3 sequence (DNA): TGTGCCAGCAGCTTCGGGGGAGGAGGGGCAGTTGAAAAACTGTTTTTT.

CDR3 DNA sequence: TGTGCCAGCATCCGGGACTTTGACACCGGGGAGCTGTTTTTT. Its protein is CASIRDFDTGELFF. The rearrangement joins TRBV6-5 to TRBJ2-2; D may be TRBD2 (6 bases). CDR1 is MNHEY and CDR2 is SVGAGI in the germline V gene. CDR3 size: 14 residues. The ends were cut back, 7 bases at V and 3 bases at J, with 12 bases in the middle.

The chain is built from TRBV7-2 and TRBJ2-1; 9 bases map to TRBD2. The CDR3 sequence is 14 residues long. Germline V gene data show CDR1 as SGHTA and CDR2 as FQGNSA. V lost 5 bases, J lost 8 bases, and 7 bases stayed unmatched. Here the CDR3 DNA reads TGTGCCAGCAGCCCACCGGGACTAGCCCATGAGCAGTTCTTC. Its translation: CASSPPGLAHEQFF. Filled out from reference TRBV7-2 and TRBJ2-1, the complete variable domain reads GAGVSQSPSNKVTEKGKDVELRCDPISGHTALYWYRQSLGQGLEFLIYFQGNSAPDKSGLPSDRFSAERTGGSVSTLTIQRTQQEDSAVYLCASSPPGLAHEQFFGPGTRLTVL.